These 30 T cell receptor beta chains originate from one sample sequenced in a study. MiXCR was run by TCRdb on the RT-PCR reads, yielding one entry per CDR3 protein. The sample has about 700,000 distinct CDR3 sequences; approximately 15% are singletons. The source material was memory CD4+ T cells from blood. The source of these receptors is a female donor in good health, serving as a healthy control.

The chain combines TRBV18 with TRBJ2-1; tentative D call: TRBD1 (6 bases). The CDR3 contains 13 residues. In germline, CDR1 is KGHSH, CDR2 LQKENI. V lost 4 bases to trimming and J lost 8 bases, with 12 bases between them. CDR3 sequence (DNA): TGTGCCAGCTCACTCAATCCAGGGGATGAGCAGTTCTTC. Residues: CASSLNPGDEQFF.

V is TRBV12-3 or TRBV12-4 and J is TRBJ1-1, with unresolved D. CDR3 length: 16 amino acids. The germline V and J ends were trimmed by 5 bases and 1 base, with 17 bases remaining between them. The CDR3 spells CASSNFRISTNTEAFF. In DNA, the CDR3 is TGTGCCAGCAGTAATTTTAGAATATCCACGAACACTGAAGCTTTCTTT.

The CDR3 sequence: CASRGLGDTQYF. The CDR3 nucleotides are TGTGCCAGCAGGGGTCTGGGAGATACGCAGTATTTT. The V and J genes are TRBV6-2 or TRBV6-3 and TRBJ2-3; unclear D gene. Germline V gene data show CDR1 as MNHEY and CDR2 as SVGEGT. The V and J ends lost 6 bases and 5 bases respectively, with 9 bases between them. CDR3 size: 12 residues.

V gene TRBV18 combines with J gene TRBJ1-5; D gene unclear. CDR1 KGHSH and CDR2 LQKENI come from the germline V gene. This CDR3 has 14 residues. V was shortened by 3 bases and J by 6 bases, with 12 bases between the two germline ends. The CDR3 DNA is TGTGCCAGCTCACCCGTATCCGGGCCTCAGCCCCAGCATTTT. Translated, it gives CASSPVSGPQPQHF.

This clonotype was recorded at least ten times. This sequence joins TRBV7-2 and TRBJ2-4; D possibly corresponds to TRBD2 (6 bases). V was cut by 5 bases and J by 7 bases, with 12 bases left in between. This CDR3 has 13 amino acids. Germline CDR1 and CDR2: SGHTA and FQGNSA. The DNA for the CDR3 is TGTGCCAGCAGCGACGGGACTGTGAACATTCAGTACTTC. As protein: CASSDGTVNIQYF.

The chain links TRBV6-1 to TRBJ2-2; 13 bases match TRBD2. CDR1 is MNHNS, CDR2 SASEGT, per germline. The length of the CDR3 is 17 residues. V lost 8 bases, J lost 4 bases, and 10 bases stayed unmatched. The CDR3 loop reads CASERLAGGLGTGELFF. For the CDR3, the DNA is TGTGCCAGCGAGCGACTAGCGGGAGGATTGGGCACCGGGGAGCTGTTTTTT.

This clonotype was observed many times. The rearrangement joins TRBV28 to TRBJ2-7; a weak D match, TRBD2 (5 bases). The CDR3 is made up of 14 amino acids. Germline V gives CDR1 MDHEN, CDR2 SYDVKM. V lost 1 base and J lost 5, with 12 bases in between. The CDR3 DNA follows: TGTGCCAGCAGTTTATTGGGAGCGGTCCACGAGCAGTACTTC. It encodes CASSLLGAVHEQYF.

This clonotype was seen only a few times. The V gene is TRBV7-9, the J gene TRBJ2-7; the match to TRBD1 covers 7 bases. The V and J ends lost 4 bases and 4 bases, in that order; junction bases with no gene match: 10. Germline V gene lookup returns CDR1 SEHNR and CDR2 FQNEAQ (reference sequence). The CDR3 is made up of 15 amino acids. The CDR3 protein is CASSSLGGYGYEQYF. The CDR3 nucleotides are TGTGCCAGCAGCTCCCTAGGGGGCTACGGGTACGAGCAGTACTTC.

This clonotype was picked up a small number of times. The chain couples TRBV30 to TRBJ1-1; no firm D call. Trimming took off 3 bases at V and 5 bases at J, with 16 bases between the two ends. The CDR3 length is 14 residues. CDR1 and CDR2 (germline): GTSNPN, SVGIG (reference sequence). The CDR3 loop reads CAWSSRAGSTEAFF. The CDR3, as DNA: TGTGCCTGGAGCAGTAGGGCGGGCTCGACTGAAGCTTTCTTT.

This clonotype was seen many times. CDR3 region: CASGGYEKKLFF. In DNA form, the CDR3 reads TGTGCCAGCGGGGGATATGAGAAAAAACTGTTTTTT. The chain employs TRBV6-6 and TRBJ1-4, with a possible D match to TRBD1 (5 bases). CDR1 MNHNY and CDR2 SVGAGI come from the germline V gene (reference sequence). V was clipped by 8 bases and J by 9 bases, with 13 bases between them. CDR3 length: 12 amino acids.

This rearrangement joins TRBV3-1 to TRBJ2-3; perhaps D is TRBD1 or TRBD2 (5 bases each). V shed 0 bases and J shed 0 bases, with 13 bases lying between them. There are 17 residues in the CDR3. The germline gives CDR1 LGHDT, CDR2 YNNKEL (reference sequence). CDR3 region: CASSQEGYGGSTDTQYF. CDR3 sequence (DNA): TGTGCCAGCAGCCAAGAGGGATATGGGGGTAGCACAGATACGCAGTATTTT.

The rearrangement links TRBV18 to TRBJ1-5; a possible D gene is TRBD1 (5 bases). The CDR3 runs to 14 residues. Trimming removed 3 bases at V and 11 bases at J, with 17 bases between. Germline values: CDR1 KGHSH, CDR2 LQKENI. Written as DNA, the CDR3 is TGTGCCAGCTCACCCCTGGACACCCAAGAGACCCAGCATTTT. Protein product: CASSPLDTQETQHF. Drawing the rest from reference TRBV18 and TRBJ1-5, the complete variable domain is NAGVMQNPRHLVRRRGQEARLRCSPMKGHSHVYWYRQLPEEGLKFMVYLQKENIIDESGMPKERFSAEFPKEGPSILRIQQVVRGDSAAYFCASSPLDTQETQHFGDGTRLSIL.

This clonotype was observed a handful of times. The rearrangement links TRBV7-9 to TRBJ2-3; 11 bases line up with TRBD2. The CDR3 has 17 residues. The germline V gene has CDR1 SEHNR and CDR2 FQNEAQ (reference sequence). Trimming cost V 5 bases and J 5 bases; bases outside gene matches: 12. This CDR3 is CASSVGLAVTPGDTQYF. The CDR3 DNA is TGTGCCAGCAGCGTGGGACTAGCGGTCACCCCCGGAGATACGCAGTATTTT.

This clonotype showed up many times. The CDR3 bases are TGCAGCGCGCTAGGGACAGAGCTAGGGGAGACCCAGTACTTC. It codes for CSALGTELGETQYF. The rearrangement joins TRBV29-1 to TRBJ2-5; 7 bases line up with TRBD1. This CDR3 is 14 amino acids long. V was clipped by 7 bases and J by 5 bases; unmatched bases: 13. Germline V gene data show CDR1 as SQVTM and CDR2 as ANQGSEA.

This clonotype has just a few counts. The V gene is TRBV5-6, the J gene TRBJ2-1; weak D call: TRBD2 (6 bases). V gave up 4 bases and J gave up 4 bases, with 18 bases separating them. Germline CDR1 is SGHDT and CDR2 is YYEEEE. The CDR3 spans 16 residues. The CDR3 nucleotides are TGTGCCAGCAGCCCGATAGGGGAGGTCGTGTACAATGAGCAGTTCTTC. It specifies CASSPIGEVVYNEQFF.

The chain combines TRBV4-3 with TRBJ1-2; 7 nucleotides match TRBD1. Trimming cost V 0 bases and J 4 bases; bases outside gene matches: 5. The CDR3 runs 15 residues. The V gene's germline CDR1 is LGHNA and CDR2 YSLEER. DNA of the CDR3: TGCGCCAGCAGCCAAGATGCACAGGGGACCTATGGCTACACCTTC. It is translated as CASSQDAQGTYGYTF.

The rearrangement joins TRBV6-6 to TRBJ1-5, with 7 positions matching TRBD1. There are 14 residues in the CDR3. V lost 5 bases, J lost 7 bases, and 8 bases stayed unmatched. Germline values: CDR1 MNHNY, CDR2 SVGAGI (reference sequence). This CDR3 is CASSQQGWEQPQHF. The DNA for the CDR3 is TGTGCCAGCAGTCAACAGGGGTGGGAACAGCCCCAGCATTTT.

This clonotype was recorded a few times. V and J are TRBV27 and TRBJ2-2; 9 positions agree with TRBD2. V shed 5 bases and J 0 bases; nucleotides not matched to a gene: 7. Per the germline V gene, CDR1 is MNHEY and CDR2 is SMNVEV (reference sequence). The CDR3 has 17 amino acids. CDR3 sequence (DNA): TGTGCCAGCAGTCCCCGACTAGCGGCTGCGAACACCGGGGAGCTGTTTTTT. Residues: CASSPRLAAANTGELFF.

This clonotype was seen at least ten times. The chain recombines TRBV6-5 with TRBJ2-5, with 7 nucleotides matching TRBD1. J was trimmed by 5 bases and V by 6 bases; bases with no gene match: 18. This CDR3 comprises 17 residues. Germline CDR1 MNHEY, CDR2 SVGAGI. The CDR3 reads CASSPGQDFLAWETQYF. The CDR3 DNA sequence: TGTGCCAGCAGCCCCGGACAGGACTTTCTAGCTTGGGAGACCCAGTACTTC.

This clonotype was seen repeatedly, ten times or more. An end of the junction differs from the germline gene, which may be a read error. For the CDR3, the DNA is TGTGCCATCAGTGAGATTTTAGGACAGGCAAACTTC. Its translation: CAISEILGQANF. The rearrangement links TRBV10-3 to TRBJ2-5; 7 bases align to TRBD1. This CDR3 comprises 12 residues. Germline V gene data show CDR1 as ENHRY and CDR2 as SYGVKD.

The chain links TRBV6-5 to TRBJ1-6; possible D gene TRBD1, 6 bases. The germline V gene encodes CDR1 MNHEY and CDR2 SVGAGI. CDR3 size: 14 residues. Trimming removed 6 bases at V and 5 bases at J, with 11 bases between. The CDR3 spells CASSARDNNSPLHF. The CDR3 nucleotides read TGTGCCAGCAGCGCGCGGGACAATAATTCACCCCTCCACTTT.

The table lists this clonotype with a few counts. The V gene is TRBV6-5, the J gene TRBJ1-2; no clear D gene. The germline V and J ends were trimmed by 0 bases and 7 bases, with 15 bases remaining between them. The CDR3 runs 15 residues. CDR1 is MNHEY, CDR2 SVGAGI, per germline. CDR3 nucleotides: TGTGCCAGCAGTTACTCGGTCACCGCCTTGGCTGGCTACACCTTC. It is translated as CASSYSVTALAGYTF.

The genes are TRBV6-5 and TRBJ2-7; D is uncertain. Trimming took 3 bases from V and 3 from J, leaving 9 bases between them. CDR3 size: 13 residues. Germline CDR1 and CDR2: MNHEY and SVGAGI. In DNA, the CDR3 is TGTGCCAGCAGTTATTCCCTTGGCTACGAGCAGTACTTC. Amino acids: CASSYSLGYEQYF.

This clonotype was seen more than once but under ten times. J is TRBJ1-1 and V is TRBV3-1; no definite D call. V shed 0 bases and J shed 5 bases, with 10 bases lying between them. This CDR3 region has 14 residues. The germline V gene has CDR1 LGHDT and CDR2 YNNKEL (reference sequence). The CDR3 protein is CASSQDGIRTEAFF. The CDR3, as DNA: TGTGCCAGCAGCCAAGACGGCATTAGGACTGAAGCTTTCTTT.

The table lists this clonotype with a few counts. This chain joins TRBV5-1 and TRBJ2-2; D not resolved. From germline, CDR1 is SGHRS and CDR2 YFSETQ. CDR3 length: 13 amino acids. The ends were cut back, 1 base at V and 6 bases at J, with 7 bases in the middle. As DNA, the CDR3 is TGCGCCAGCAGCTTGTTCTCCCCCGGGGAGCTGTTTTTT. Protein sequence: CASSLFSPGELFF. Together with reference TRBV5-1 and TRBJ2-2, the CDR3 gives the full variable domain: KAGVTQTPRYLIKTRGQQVTLSCSPISGHRSVSWYQQTPGQGLQFLFEYFSETQRNKGNFPGRFSGRQFSNSRSEMNVSTLELGDSALYLCASSLFSPGELFFGEGSRLTVL.

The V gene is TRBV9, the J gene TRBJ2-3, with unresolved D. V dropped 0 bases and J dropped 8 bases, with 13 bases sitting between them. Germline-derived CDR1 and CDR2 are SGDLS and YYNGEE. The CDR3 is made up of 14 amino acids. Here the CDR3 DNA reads TGTGCCAGCAGCGTAGGGGTATCTCTTTCTACGCAGTATTTT. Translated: CASSVGVSLSTQYF.

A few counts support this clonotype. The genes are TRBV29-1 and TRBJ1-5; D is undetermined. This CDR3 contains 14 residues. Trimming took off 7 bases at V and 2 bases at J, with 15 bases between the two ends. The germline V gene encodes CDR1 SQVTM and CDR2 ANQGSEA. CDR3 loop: CSAMVGRGNQPQHF. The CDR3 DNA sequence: TGCAGCGCCATGGTAGGGAGAGGCAATCAGCCCCAGCATTTT.

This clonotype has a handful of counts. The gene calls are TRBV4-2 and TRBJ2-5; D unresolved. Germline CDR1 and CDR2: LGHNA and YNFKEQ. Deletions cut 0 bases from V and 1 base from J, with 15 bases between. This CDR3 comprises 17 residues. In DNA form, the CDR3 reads TGTGCCAGCAGCCAAGATCCGACGTACTACTCCCAAGAGACCCAGTACTTC. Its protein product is CASSQDPTYYSQETQYF.

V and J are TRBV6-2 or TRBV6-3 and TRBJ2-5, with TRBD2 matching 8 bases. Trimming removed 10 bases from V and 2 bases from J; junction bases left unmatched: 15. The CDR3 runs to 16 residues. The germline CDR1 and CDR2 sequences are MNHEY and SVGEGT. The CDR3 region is CAISRGLAGPQETQYF. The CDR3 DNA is TGTGCCATCTCTAGAGGGCTAGCGGGTCCTCAAGAGACCCAGTACTTC.

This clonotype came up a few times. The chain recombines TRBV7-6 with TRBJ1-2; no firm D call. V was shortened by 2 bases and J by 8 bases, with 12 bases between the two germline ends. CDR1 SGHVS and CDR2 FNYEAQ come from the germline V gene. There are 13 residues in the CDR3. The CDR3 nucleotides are TGTGCCAGCAGCTTACAATATTCCTCCGGCTACACCTTC. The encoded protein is CASSLQYSSGYTF.